One and the same sample provided the 21 T cell receptor beta chains below, sequenced in a study of monozygotic twins with inflammatory bowel disease. TCRdb re-called the 5' RACE reads and shows each CDR3 protein once, DNA omitted. This repertoire includes over 120,000 distinct CDR3 sequences. Sequencing used blood. Every receptor here comes from a human donor with ulcerative colitis or Crohn's disease, or a healthy co-twin of an affected twin (not recorded which).

The chain has TRBV20-1 and TRBJ2-7; TCRdb's D call of TRBD2 is untestable without DNA. The CDR3 spans 13 residues. CDR1 and CDR2 from the germline V gene are DFQATT and SNEGSKA (reference sequence). CDR3 in amino acids: CSVLAGGSHEQYF.

The V call is TRBV29-1, the J call TRBJ1-5. The V gene's germline CDR1 is SQVTM and CDR2 ANQGSEA. The CDR3 has 12 residues. This chain's CDR3 is CSVEVPNQPQHF.

The chain couples TRBV6-1 to TRBJ2-3; TCRdb names TRBD1, which stays unverified in the absence of DNA. CDR3 length: 16 amino acids. The germline V gene has CDR1 MNHNS and CDR2 SASEGT. The CDR3 is CASSGRTVPSTDTQYF.

The V and J genes are TRBV29-1 and TRBJ2-7; TCRdb outputs TRBD1, but without DNA this stays unchecked. The CDR3 contains 13 residues. Germline CDR1 reads SQVTM; CDR2 reads ANQGSEA. The chain's CDR3 is CSVVGQGGYEQYF.

The gene calls are TRBV29-1 and TRBJ2-1; the D call from TCRdb, TRBD2, cannot be confirmed without DNA. There are 11 residues in the CDR3. The germline gives CDR1 SQVTM, CDR2 ANQGSEA. The chain's CDR3 is CSDYHGTDLAF.

The rearrangement joins TRBV5-1 to TRBJ1-4; there is no DNA to check the TCRdb D call of TRBD1. Germline V gives CDR1 SGHRS, CDR2 YFSETQ. The CDR3 is 14 residues long. The CDR3 region is CASSLDSGREKLFF.

J is TRBJ2-1 and V is TRBV5-6. Germline assignment: CDR1 SGHDT and CDR2 YYEEEE. The CDR3 consists of 15 residues. CDR3 amino acids: CASSLNPSSYNEQFF. The full variable domain, with the rest looked up from reference TRBV5-6 and TRBJ2-1, is DAGVTQSPTHLIKTRGQQVTLRCSPKSGHDTVSWYQQALGQGPQFIFQYYEEEERQRGNFPDRFSGHQFPNYSSELNVNALLLGDSALYLCASSLNPSSYNEQFFGPGTRLTVL.

The gene calls are TRBV5-1 and TRBJ2-1; with no DNA, the TCRdb D assignment of TRBD2 cannot be verified. Per the germline V gene, CDR1 is SGHRS and CDR2 is YFSETQ. The CDR3 runs 15 residues. The CDR3: CASSLVASGRNEQFF.

The chain links TRBV5-1 to TRBJ2-7; TCRdb selects TRBD1, and the lack of DNA leaves this call unchecked. The length of the CDR3 is 17 residues. Germline assignment: CDR1 SGHRS and CDR2 YFSETQ. This chain's CDR3 is CASTSTVLGRFGNEQYF.

V gene TRBV5-1 combines with J gene TRBJ1-5; the TCRdb D gene call, TRBD1, has no DNA to confirm it. Germline V CDR1 and CDR2: SGHRS, YFSETQ. The CDR3 covers 13 residues. This CDR3 reads CASSLHQGSGLHF.

The CDR3: CASSLDRGSRSPLHF. The chain links TRBV5-4 to TRBJ1-6; no DNA is available, so the TRBD1 call from TCRdb remains unchecked. CDR1 SGHNT and CDR2 YYREEE come from the germline V gene (reference sequence). CDR3 length equals 15 residues. Filled out from reference TRBV5-4 and TRBJ1-6, the complete variable domain reads ETGVTQSPTHLIKTRGQQVTLRCSSQSGHNTVSWYQQALGQGPQFIFQYYREEENGRGNFPPRFSGLQFPNYSSELNVNALELDDSALYLCASSLDRGSRSPLHFGNGTRLTVT.

This rearrangement joins TRBV30 to TRBJ1-2. Germline CDR1 GTSNPN, CDR2 SVGIG (reference sequence). CDR3 size: 13 residues. The chain's CDR3 is CAWSYRANYGYTF.

This chain links TRBV28 with TRBJ1-1; the TCRdb call, TRBD1, lacks DNA for checking. The CDR3 spans 14 residues. Germline V gene sequence: CDR1 MDHEN, CDR2 SYDVKM. The chain's CDR3 is CASSPLNRNTEAFF.

The rearrangement links TRBV6-1 to TRBJ2-7; with no DNA, the TCRdb D assignment of TRBD1 cannot be verified. This CDR3 is built from 15 residues. Germline loops: CDR1 MNHNS, CDR2 SASEGT. The CDR3 here is CASSRGARYSYEQYF.

The V and J genes are TRBV18 and TRBJ2-7. The CDR3 is 15 amino acids. In germline, CDR1 is KGHSH, CDR2 LQKENI. CDR3 sequence reads: CASSPPLQKSNEQYF.

The CDR3 loop reads CSAGAGGRANNEQFF. The J gene is TRBJ2-1, the V gene TRBV20-1. CDR1 and CDR2 (germline): DFQATT, SNEGSKA (reference sequence). The CDR3 consists of 15 residues.

CDR3: CASSLWAANTEAFF. The genes are TRBV27 and TRBJ1-1. The CDR3 has 14 residues. In germline, CDR1 is MNHEY, CDR2 SMNVEV (reference sequence).

The V call is TRBV5-5, the J call TRBJ2-7. Germline V gene data show CDR1 as SGHKS and CDR2 as YYEKEE (reference sequence). The CDR3 contains 14 residues. CDR3 protein: CASSYSRRSYEQYF.

This chain uses TRBV9 with TRBJ2-2; TCRdb's D call of TRBD1 is untestable without DNA. The CDR3 is 14 amino acids. Germline V lookup: CDR1 SGDLS, CDR2 YYNGEE. CDR3: CASQRGASAGELFF.

The rearrangement links TRBV5-1 to TRBJ2-1; TCRdb's assignment of TRBD2 cannot be checked, as there is no DNA. The CDR3 runs to 16 residues. Germline assignment: CDR1 SGHRS and CDR2 YFSETQ. This chain's CDR3 is CASSIGRLAAYNEQFF.

V and J are TRBV7-2 and TRBJ1-5; TCRdb gives TRBD1 as the D gene, but with no DNA this cannot be confirmed. The CDR3 consists of 15 residues. Germline CDR1 reads SGHTA; CDR2 reads FQGNSA. This CDR3 is CASSLGWGADQPQHF. Full variable domain (outside the CDR3, taken from reference TRBV7-2 and TRBJ1-5): GAGVSQSPSNKVTEKGKDVELRCDPISGHTALYWYRQSLGQGLEFLIYFQGNSAPDKSGLPSDRFSAERTGGSVSTLTIQRTQQEDSAVYLCASSLGWGADQPQHFGDGTRLSIL.